This T cell receptor beta chain stems from a study of CD8 T cells in ankylosing spondylitis. TCRdb recomputed calls from the 5' RACE reads with MiXCR, one row per CDR3 protein. The sample lists under 550,000 distinct CDR3 sequences; around 26% were seen once. Study observations and caveats: With a CD8+ phenotype, disease-linked clones were relatively rare in peripheral blood. One TCR beta motif, made up of eight or nine highly homologous variants, appeared characteristic of ankylosing spondylitis blood.

CDR1 and CDR2 from the germline V gene are SGHNT and YYREEE (reference sequence). CDR3 size: 15 residues. Trimming took 4 bases from V and 2 from J, leaving 13 bases between them. This clonotype has only a few counts. The antigen remains undetermined. The sample comprised blood, either unsorted or a sorted T cell fraction (not recorded which). The J gene is TRBJ1-3, the V gene TRBV5-4, with D perhaps matching TRBD1 (5 bases). The clonotype comes from a male donor with ankylosing spondylitis. The CDR3 sequence: CASSKPGGTGNTIYF. In nucleotides, the CDR3 is TGTGCCAGCAGCAAGCCGGGGGGAACTGGAAACACCATATATTTT.